The 8 T cell receptor beta chains given below trace back to one sample, sequenced in a study of technical replicates of blood from four donors. Here immunoSEQ multiplex PCR was the method, and the copy in TCRdb shows in-frame clones only, minus some. The data contain around 76,000 clones, over 95% of them singletons. Sequenced material: T cells isolated from PBMCs. Source of these receptors: a human donor in good health.

This chain joins TRBV5-1 and TRBJ2-7; 12 bases align to TRBD2. The length of the CDR3 is 16 residues. Germline CDR1 is SGHRS and CDR2 is YFSETQ. J lost 4 bases, V lost 0 bases, and 5 bases had no gene match. In DNA, the CDR3 is TGCGCCAGCAGCTTGGGACTAGCGGGAGAAGGATACGAGCAGTACTTC. Its translation is CASSLGLAGEGYEQYF.

The rearrangement uses TRBV28 and TRBJ2-4; D is unresolved. Trimming stripped 4 bases from V and 0 bases from J, with 7 bases between. The germline V gene encodes CDR1 MDHEN and CDR2 SYDVKM. This CDR3 region has 14 residues. CDR3 amino acids: CASSSLVAKNIQYF. CDR3 nucleotides: TGTGCCAGCAGTTCCCTCGTAGCCAAAAACATTCAGTACTTC.

The J gene is TRBJ2-7, the V gene TRBV15; D call uncertain. Trimming removed 0 bases from V and 7 bases from J, with 10 bases in between. This CDR3 is built from 13 residues. Germline values: CDR1 LNHNV, CDR2 YYDKDF (reference sequence). CDR3 amino acids: CATSRDHGVEQYF. The CDR3 bases are TGTGCCACCAGCAGAGATCACGGTGTGGAGCAGTACTTC.

V usage is TRBV4-2 and J usage is TRBJ2-7; 7 nucleotides line up with TRBD1. This CDR3 spans 15 amino acids. Germline V gene sequence: CDR1 LGHNA, CDR2 YNFKEQ. V shed 1 base, J shed 7 bases, and the junction held 10 bases outside the gene matches. The CDR3 DNA is TGTGCCAGCAGCCAAGTGACGAGGGGGCACGGGGAGCAGTACTTC. This gives the protein CASSQVTRGHGEQYF.

The genes are TRBV4-2 and TRBJ2-5; 8 nucleotides line up with TRBD1. CDR3 length: 15 amino acids. Germline CDR1 is LGHNA and CDR2 is YNFKEQ. Germline trimming cut 1 base from V and 5 bases from J; bases unmatched to any gene: 6. CDR3 nucleotide sequence: TGTGCCAGCAGCCAAGTCAGGGGGCCCAAGGAGACCCAGTACTTC. Encoded protein: CASSQVRGPKETQYF.

The chain joins TRBV4-3 to TRBJ2-5, with TRBD2 identical over 13 bases. Germline V gene lookup returns CDR1 LGHNA and CDR2 YSLEER. The V gene end was trimmed by 4 bases and the J gene end by 5 bases; junction bases not matched to a gene: 7. This CDR3 region has 16 residues. CDR3 nucleotides: TGCGCCAGCAGCCTAGAGGGGACTAGCGGGACTGAGACCCAGTACTTC. It translates to CASSLEGTSGTETQYF.

The rearrangement joins TRBV6-5 to TRBJ1-2, with 7 bases aligning to TRBD1. The CDR3 runs to 11 residues. V was clipped by 5 bases and J by 6 bases; unmatched bases: 0. Per the germline V gene, CDR1 is MNHEY and CDR2 is SVGAGI. This CDR3 reads CASSTGDGYTF. CDR3 bases: TGTGCCAGCAGTACAGGGGATGGCTACACCTTC.

In its sample, this clone was seen once. The V gene is TRBV5-5, the J gene TRBJ2-7; D is possibly TRBD1 (6 bases). The CDR3 is 14 amino acids. Germline-derived CDR1 and CDR2 are SGHKS and YYEKEE (reference sequence). Trimming cost V 0 bases and J 1 base, with 8 bases left between them. DNA of the CDR3: TGTGCCAGCAGCTTGGAGGACAGATCCTACGAGCAGTACTTC. Its protein is CASSLEDRSYEQYF. Looking up the rest from reference TRBV5-5 and TRBJ2-7 gives the full variable domain: DAGVTQSPTHLIKTRGQQVTLRCSPISGHKSVSWYQQVLGQGPQFIFQYYEKEERGRGNFPDRFSARQFPNYSSELNVNALLLGDSALYLCASSLEDRSYEQYFGPGTRLTVT.